A single T cell receptor (beta chain) is shown here with its context. This specimen belongs to a study of control samples from healthy donors and cancer patients. Method: immunoSEQ multiplex PCR; TCRdb's copy keeps in-frame clones and lacks some. The table lists approximately 180,000 clones, 94% of them singletons. Looked up from germline, CDR1 is SQVTM and CDR2 is ANQGSEA. The CDR3 length is 13 residues. V lost 3 bases and J 3 bases, leaving 9 bases between the germline ends. This chain links TRBV29-1 with TRBJ2-1; no definite D call. This receptor was obtained from a woman between 18 and 29 years old in good health. The sequenced sample was blood. For the CDR3, the DNA is TGCAGCGTTGAGGCCTCGAACTACAATGAGCAGTTCTTC. This codes for CSVEASNYNEQFF.